The 25 T cell receptor beta chains below were found in one sample sequenced in a study of blood T cell repertoires in COVID-19 (dated by TCRdb to 2020 to 2021). Library prep was done by the immunoSEQ multiplex PCR assay. Drawn from immuneACCESS, this table holds only the in-frame rearrangements with V and J called that TCRdb kept. Clones are partly lost; checked studies trace under half to an unresolved V gene and leave the rest unexplained. Here the sample has about 78,000 clones; 75% to 95% occur a single time. 0.75% to 0.8% of the sample goes to the ten largest clones. Specimen: peripheral blood. The receptors derive from a woman of 80 years or more with acute or convalescent COVID-19.

This chain links TRBV6-5 with TRBJ2-7; 8 positions agree with TRBD1. Germline V CDR1 and CDR2: MNHEY, SVGAGI. The CDR3 loop spans 15 amino acids. V shed 2 bases, J shed 2 bases, and the junction held 5 bases outside the gene matches. This chain's CDR3 is CASSYAGQGAYEQYF. The CDR3 DNA reads as TGTGCCAGCAGTTACGCCGGACAGGGAGCCTACGAGCAGTACTTC.

V gene TRBV6-5 combines with J gene TRBJ2-7; 9 nucleotides agree with TRBD1. The V segment lost 6 bases and the J segment 1 base; nucleotides outside the gene matches: 4. The V gene's germline CDR1 is MNHEY and CDR2 SVGAGI. The CDR3 is 14 amino acids. CDR3 in amino acids: CASRPGQGSYEQYF. The CDR3 DNA reads TGTGCCAGCAGACCGGGACAGGGATCCTACGAGCAGTACTTC.

The chain carries TRBV19 and TRBJ2-7, with D possibly being TRBD1 (5 bases). The CDR3 is made up of 13 amino acids. Germline-derived CDR1 and CDR2 are LNHDA and SQIVND (reference sequence). Deletions cut 5 bases from V and 0 bases from J, with 8 bases between. The CDR3 here is CASSRQSSYEQYF. The DNA of the CDR3 is TGTGCCAGTAGTCGACAGAGCTCCTACGAGCAGTACTTC.

The rearrangement uses TRBV5-1 and TRBJ2-1; no reliable D call. Trimming removed 1 base from V and 1 base from J, with 12 bases in between. Germline CDR1 SGHRS, CDR2 YFSETQ. The CDR3 covers 16 residues. The CDR3 region is CASSLLAGGSYNEQFF. CDR3 DNA: TGCGCCAGCAGCTTGTTGGCAGGTGGGTCCTACAATGAGCAGTTCTTC.

The count of this clone is one. The chain joins TRBV5-6 to TRBJ2-2; D gene ambiguous. The CDR3 has 11 amino acids. Germline values: CDR1 SGHDT, CDR2 YYEEEE. V dropped 5 bases and J dropped 7 bases, with 6 bases sitting between them. The CDR3 DNA follows: TGTGCCAGCAGTCTTTTCGGGGAGCTGTTTTTT. As protein: CASSLFGELFF.

This clone has a single count. The chain carries TRBV6-2 or TRBV6-3 and TRBJ2-2, with D possibly being TRBD2 (7 bases). Germline assignment: CDR1 MNHEY and CDR2 SVGEGT. The V end lost 2 bases, the J end lost 5 bases, and 15 bases lay between the germline ends. This CDR3 region has 16 residues. CDR3 coding DNA: TGTGCCAGCAGTTACCTCCGCGGGGGCAGTACCGGGGAGCTGTTTTTT. Translated, it gives CASSYLRGGSTGELFF.

The chain combines TRBV18 with TRBJ2-5, with TRBD1 matching over 7 bases. V was clipped by 3 bases and J by 2 bases; unmatched bases: 3. This CDR3 spans 14 amino acids. Germline V CDR1 and CDR2: KGHSH, LQKENI. CDR3 DNA sequence: TGTGCCAGCTCACCTTCGGGACAGCAAGAGACCCAGTACTTC. This sequence encodes CASSPSGQQETQYF.

This clone occurred a few times. The rearrangement links TRBV3-1 (or the pseudogene TRBV3-2) to TRBJ1-4; weak D call: TRBD1 (5 bases). Per germline, CDR1 LGHDT and CDR2 YNNKEL (reference sequence). The CDR3 runs 16 residues. V gave up 3 bases and J gave up 2 bases, with 13 bases separating them. Here the CDR3 reads CASSHGGAGTNEKLFF. The CDR3 DNA is TGTGCCAGCAGCCATGGAGGGGCAGGTACTAATGAAAAACTGTTTTTT.

V usage is TRBV7-9 and J usage is TRBJ1-2; TRBD1 agrees at 7 bases. V lost 5 bases to trimming and J lost 7 bases; unmatched junction nucleotides: 10. Germline V gives CDR1 SEHNR, CDR2 FQNEAQ (reference sequence). The CDR3 has 14 amino acids. CDR3 amino acids: CASSLITGDRGYTF. CDR3 DNA sequence: TGTGCCAGCAGCCTAATCACAGGGGATCGTGGCTACACCTTC. Using reference TRBV7-9 and TRBJ1-2 for the parts outside the CDR3, the full variable domain is DTGVSQNPRHKITKRGQNVTFRCDPISEHNRLYWYRQTLGQGPEFLTYFQNEAQLEKSRLLSDRFSAERPKGSFSTLEIQRTEQGDSAMYLCASSLITGDRGYTFGSGTRLTVV.

The J gene is TRBJ1-1, the V gene TRBV5-4; TRBD1 aligns across 8 bases. V lost 4 bases to trimming and J lost 7 bases; unmatched junction nucleotides: 6. CDR3 length: 13 amino acids. Germline V gives CDR1 SGHNT, CDR2 YYREEE (reference sequence). CDR3 coding DNA: TGTGCCAGCAGCCAATGGACAGGGCTTGAAGCTTTCTTT. This codes for CASSQWTGLEAFF.

This chain links TRBV27 with TRBJ1-6; no definite D call. CDR3 length: 13 amino acids. Germline V CDR1 and CDR2: MNHEY, SMNVEV (reference sequence). Between the trimmed V and J ends, which lost 4 bases and 2 bases, there was a span of 3 bases. The CDR3 region is CASSSTYNSPLHF. CDR3 DNA: TGTGCCAGCAGTTCCACCTATAATTCACCCCTCCACTTT.

This chain connects TRBV4-1 to TRBJ2-2, with 8 bases lining up with TRBD1. This CDR3 region has 15 residues. V trimming: 4 bases; J trimming: 7 bases; junction bases outside the gene matches: 8. Germline loops: CDR1 MGHRA, CDR2 YSYEKL. CDR3 bases: TGCGCCAGCAGCCGGCAACAGGGGGGCAACGGGGAGCTGTTTTTT. Encoded protein: CASSRQQGGNGELFF.

The CDR3 DNA reads TGTGCCAGCAGTTTAGGGGACAGGAGCTCCTACGAGCAGTACTTC. It specifies CASSLGDRSSYEQYF. The chain employs TRBV28 and TRBJ2-7, with 8 bases aligning to TRBD1. V was pared by 2 bases and J by 0 bases, with 3 bases of the junction left unmatched. Per the germline V gene, CDR1 is MDHEN and CDR2 is SYDVKM. The CDR3 covers 15 residues.

This clone was detected only once. The chain joins TRBV9 to TRBJ2-1; D is possibly TRBD2 (7 bases). CDR1 SGDLS and CDR2 YYNGEE come from the germline V gene. This CDR3 contains 18 residues. V lost 0 bases, J lost 4 bases, and 20 bases lay in between. The CDR3 DNA is TGTGCCAGCAGCGTAGTGGGAGGGGGAGGCCAGCCTTACAATGAGCAGTTCTTC. Its protein product is CASSVVGGGGQPYNEQFF.

The rearrangement uses TRBV5-1 and TRBJ1-5, with a weak D call TRBD1 (6 bases). This CDR3 comprises 16 residues. Germline loops: CDR1 SGHRS, CDR2 YFSETQ. V dropped 5 bases and J dropped 2 bases, with 17 bases sitting between them. The CDR3 sequence is CASRPGGRGGNQPQHF. The CDR3 DNA is TGCGCCAGCAGACCGGGGGGCAGAGGGGGCAATCAGCCCCAGCATTTT.

This clone was detected only once. The chain recombines TRBV18 with TRBJ1-4, with D maybe TRBD1 (6 bases). This CDR3 has 17 residues. The germline V and J ends were trimmed by 1 base and 5 bases, with 17 bases remaining between them. CDR1 and CDR2 (germline): KGHSH, LQKENI. CDR3: CASSPLSKGRGNEKLFF. The CDR3 nucleotides are TGTGCCAGCTCACCACTGTCGAAGGGAAGGGGGAATGAAAAACTGTTTTTT.

The genes are TRBV7-8 and TRBJ1-6; D not resolved. This CDR3 spans 14 amino acids. The ends were cut back, 3 bases at V and 7 bases at J, with 10 bases in the middle. CDR1 SGHVS and CDR2 FQNEAQ come from the germline V gene. The CDR3 here is CASSFNILNSPLHF. For the CDR3, the DNA is TGTGCCAGCAGCTTTAACATTTTGAATTCACCCCTCCACTTT.

The gene calls are TRBV7-9 and TRBJ2-4; tentatively, D is TRBD2 (6 bases). The CDR3 is made up of 17 amino acids. V dropped 4 bases and J dropped 3 bases, with 19 bases sitting between them. CDR1 is SEHNR and CDR2 is FQNEAQ in the germline V gene (reference sequence). The CDR3 loop reads CASSSWGSEGNKNIQYF. Here the CDR3 DNA reads TGTGCCAGCAGCTCCTGGGGTTCGGAGGGGAACAAAAACATTCAGTACTTC.

CDR3: CASSRQGFEKLFF. DNA for the CDR3: TGTGCCAGCAGTCGACAGGGGTTTGAAAAACTGTTTTTT. The chain recombines TRBV12-3 or TRBV12-4 with TRBJ1-4; the match to TRBD1 covers 8 bases. The CDR3 runs 13 residues. Trimming removed 5 bases from V and 7 bases from J; junction bases left unmatched: 3.

This clone was observed a handful of times. The CDR3 here is CASSPGVQGNQPQHF. DNA of the CDR3: TGCGCCAGCAGCCCAGGGGTTCAAGGCAATCAGCCCCAGCATTTT. V is TRBV5-1 and J is TRBJ1-5, with D tentatively TRBD1 (6 bases). Trimming removed 4 bases from V and 2 bases from J, with 13 bases in between. CDR3 length: 15 amino acids. Germline CDR1 is SGHRS and CDR2 is YFSETQ.

The chain has TRBV5-1 and TRBJ1-5; 12 nucleotides align to TRBD1. This CDR3 is built from 18 residues. Germline-derived CDR1 and CDR2 are SGHRS and YFSETQ. V shed 2 bases, J shed 1 base, and the junction held 7 bases outside the gene matches. The CDR3 loop reads CASSLGTGGRGSNQPQHF. Here the CDR3 DNA reads TGCGCCAGCAGCTTAGGGACAGGGGGCAGAGGAAGCAATCAGCCCCAGCATTTT.

This chain joins TRBV7-2 and TRBJ1-5; weak D call: TRBD1 (5 bases). Per the germline V gene, CDR1 is SGHTA and CDR2 is FQGNSA. The CDR3 consists of 14 residues. Trimming stripped 6 bases from V and 5 bases from J, with 14 bases between. This CDR3 reads CASSQQDPYQPQHF. The CDR3 DNA sequence: TGTGCCAGCAGTCAACAGGACCCTTATCAGCCCCAGCATTTT.

This rearrangement joins TRBV4-3 to TRBJ1-2, with 7 bases matching TRBD1. CDR3 size: 16 residues. Trimming at V came to 4 bases and at J to 4 bases, leaving 12 bases not matched to a gene. Germline V gives CDR1 LGHNA, CDR2 YSLEER. DNA of the CDR3: TGCGCCAGCAGCCCGACCCGGACAGGATGGGGCTATGGCTACACCTTC. Its translation is CASSPTRTGWGYGYTF.

J is TRBJ2-1 and V is TRBV15; D not resolved. V lost 6 bases to trimming and J lost 7 bases, with 13 bases between them. The CDR3 spans 13 residues. Looked up from germline, CDR1 is LNHNV and CDR2 is YYDKDF (reference sequence). This CDR3 reads CATSLPRTNEQFF. The CDR3 DNA sequence: TGTGCCACCAGTCTACCGCGTACGAATGAGCAGTTCTTC.

The CDR3 region is CARRNLRISGRRRIEQFF. The DNA for the CDR3 is TGTGCCAGAAGAAATTTACGCATATCAGGGCGAAGGCGGATTGAGCAGTTCTTC. This chain links TRBV5-3 with TRBJ2-1; TRBD1 is a possible D gene (5 bases). TRBV5-3 is an ORF; its function is uncertain. CDR3 length: 18 amino acids. Deletions cut 5 bases from V and 9 bases from J, with 30 bases between.